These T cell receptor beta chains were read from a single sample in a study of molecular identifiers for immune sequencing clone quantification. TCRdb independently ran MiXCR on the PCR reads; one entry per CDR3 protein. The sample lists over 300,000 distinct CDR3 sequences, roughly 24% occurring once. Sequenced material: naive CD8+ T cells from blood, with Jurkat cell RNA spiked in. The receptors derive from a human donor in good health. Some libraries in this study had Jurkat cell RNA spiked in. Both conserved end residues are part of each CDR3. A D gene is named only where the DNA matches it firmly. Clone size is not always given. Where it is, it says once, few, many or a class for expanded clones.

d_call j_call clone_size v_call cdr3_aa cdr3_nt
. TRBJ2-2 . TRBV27 CASSLGLAPGELFF TGTGCCAGCAGTTTGGGGCTAGCCCCCGGGGAGCTGTTTTTT
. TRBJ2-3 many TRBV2 CASSSETSDTQYF TGTGCCAGCAGTTCGGAGACATCTGATACGCAGTATTTT
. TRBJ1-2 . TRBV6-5 CASSYYGRNNYGYTF TGTGCCAGCAGTTACTACGGCAGGAATAACTATGGCTACACCTTC
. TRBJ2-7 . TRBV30 CAWSRGVSSYEQYF TGTGCCTGGAGCAGGGGGGTGAGCTCCTACGAGCAGTACTTC
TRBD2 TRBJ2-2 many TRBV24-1 CATSDLDAGGGGELFF TGTGCCACCAGTGACCTAGACGCAGGCGGGGGCGGGGAGCTGTTTTTT
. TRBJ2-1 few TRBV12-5 CASGLGGSYNEQFF TGTGCTAGTGGTTTGGGCGGTTCCTACAATGAGCAGTTCTTC
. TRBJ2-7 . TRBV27 CASSPGFGQYEQYF TGTGCCAGCAGTCCCGGTTTCGGCCAATACGAGCAGTACTTC
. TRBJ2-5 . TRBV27 CASSLEGISRETQYF TGTGCCAGCAGTTTGGAAGGTATCTCGAGGGAGACCCAGTACTTC
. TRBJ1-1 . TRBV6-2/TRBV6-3 CASSIGTEAFF TGTGCCAGCAGTATAGGGACTGAAGCTTTCTTT
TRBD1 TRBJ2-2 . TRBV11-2 CASSSAGGGELFF TGTGCCAGCAGCTCCGCAGGGGGCGGGGAGCTGTTTTTT
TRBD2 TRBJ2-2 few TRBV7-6 CASSLVPTSGFLTGELFF TGTGCCAGCAGCTTAGTTCCGACTAGCGGGTTCCTCACCGGGGAGCTGTTTTTT
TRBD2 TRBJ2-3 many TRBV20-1 CSASSGRDYTDTQYF TGCAGTGCTTCTAGCGGGAGGGATTACACAGATACGCAGTATTTT
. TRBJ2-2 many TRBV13 CASSSRLGTGELFF TGTGCCAGCAGCTCGCGACTAGGCACCGGGGAGCTGTTTTTT
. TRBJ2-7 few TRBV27 CASSSLGGWGEQYF TGTGCCAGCAGTTCCCTGGGGGGTTGGGGCGAGCAGTACTTC
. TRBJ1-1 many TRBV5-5 CASSLGPGMNTEAFF TGTGCCAGCAGCTTGGGTCCAGGGATGAACACTGAAGCTTTCTTT